The entry below describes one T cell receptor beta chain. This sample stems from a study of blood T cell repertoires in COVID-19. Study information: The cDNA or gDNA used as material had been derived from T cells, B-cell-depleted T cells, or PBMCs.

Per the study methods: For nucleated cells, counts were estimated from reference gene primer amplification. Clones were sequenced by immunoSEQ multiplex PCR, and TCRdb holds only the in-frame ones, with some missing. V, J and clone size were drawn from that table, and D and trimming were deduced from the DNA. The table records about 210,000 clones, around 91% of them present only once. Sequencing was done on a sample of peripheral blood. The clonotype comes from a woman aged 40-49 years with acute or convalescent COVID-19.

The CDR3 protein is CSVREGNIYGYTF. The DNA for the CDR3 is TGCAGCGTGCGGGAGGGGAATATCTATGGCTACACCTTC. The rearrangement uses TRBV29-1 and TRBJ1-2, with a possible D match to TRBD1 (5 bases). The V and J ends lost 6 bases and 4 bases respectively, with 15 bases between them. The germline V gene has CDR1 SQVTM and CDR2 ANQGSEA. This CDR3 has 13 amino acids.